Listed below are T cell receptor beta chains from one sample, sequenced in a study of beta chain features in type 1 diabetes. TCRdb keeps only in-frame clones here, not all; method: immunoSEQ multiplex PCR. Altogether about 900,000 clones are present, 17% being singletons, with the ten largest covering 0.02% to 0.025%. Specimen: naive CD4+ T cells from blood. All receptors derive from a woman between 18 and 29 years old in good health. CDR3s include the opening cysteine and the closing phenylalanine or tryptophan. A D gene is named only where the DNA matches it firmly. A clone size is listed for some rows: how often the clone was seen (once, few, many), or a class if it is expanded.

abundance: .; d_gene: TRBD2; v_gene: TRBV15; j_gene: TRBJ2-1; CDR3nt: TGTGCCACCAGCAGAGACGGGACTAGAGTAGGTCATGAGCAGTTCTTC; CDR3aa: CATSRDGTRVGHEQFF
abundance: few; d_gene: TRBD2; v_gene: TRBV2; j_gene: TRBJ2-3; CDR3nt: TGTGCCAGCAGTGTCAGATGGAAAGCGGGAGGGTTAGCTACGCAGTATTTT; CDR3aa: CASSVRWKAGGLATQYF
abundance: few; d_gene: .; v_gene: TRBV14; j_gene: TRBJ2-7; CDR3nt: TGTGCCAGCAGCCAGAGCCAACCCTACGAGCAGTACTTC; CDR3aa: CASSQSQPYEQYF
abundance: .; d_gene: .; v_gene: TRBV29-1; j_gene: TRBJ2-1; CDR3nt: TGCAGCGTGATTGGGGTCTCCTACAATGAGCAGTTCTTC; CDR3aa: CSVIGVSYNEQFF
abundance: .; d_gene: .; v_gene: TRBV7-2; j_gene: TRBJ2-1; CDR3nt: TGTGCCAGCAGCCCTCTAAGCGTCTACAATGAGCAGTTCTTC; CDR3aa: CASSPLSVYNEQFF
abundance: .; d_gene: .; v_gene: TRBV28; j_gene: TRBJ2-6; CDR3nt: TGTGCCAGCAGTTCGGCTACCAAGCCATCTGGGGCCAACGTCCTGACTTTC; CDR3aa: CASSSATKPSGANVLTF
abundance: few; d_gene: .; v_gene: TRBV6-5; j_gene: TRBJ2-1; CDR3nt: TGTGCCAGATCCAGGACATCCTACAATGAGCAGTTCTTC; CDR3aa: CARSRTSYNEQFF
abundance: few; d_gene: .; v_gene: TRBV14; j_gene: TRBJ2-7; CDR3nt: TGTGCCAGCAGCACCATCGACAGGTTCCCCTACGAGCAGTACTTC; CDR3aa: CASSTIDRFPYEQYF
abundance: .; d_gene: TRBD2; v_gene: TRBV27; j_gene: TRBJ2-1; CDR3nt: TGTGCCAGCAGTCCGGGACTAGCGGTGAACTCCTACAATGAGCAGTTCTTC; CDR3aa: CASSPGLAVNSYNEQFF
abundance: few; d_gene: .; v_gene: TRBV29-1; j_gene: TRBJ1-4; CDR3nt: TGCAGCGGGGGGGACTCCCAAAAACTGTTTTTT; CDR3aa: CSGGDSQKLFF
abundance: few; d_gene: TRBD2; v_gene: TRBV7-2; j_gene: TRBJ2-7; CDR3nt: TGTGCCAGCAGCCGATCCCGGCGGGAGGGCTTGGGAGAGCAGTACTTC; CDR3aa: CASSRSRREGLGEQYF
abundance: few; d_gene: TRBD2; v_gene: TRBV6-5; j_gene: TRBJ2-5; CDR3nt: TGTGCCAGCAGTTACCTCGGGACTAGCGGGAGGAAGACCCAGTACTTC; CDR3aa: CASSYLGTSGRKTQYF
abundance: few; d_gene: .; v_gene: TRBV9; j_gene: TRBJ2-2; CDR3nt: TGTGCCAGCAGCGTGACTCCGGGCGGAATGGACACCGGGGAGCTGTTTTTT; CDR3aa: CASSVTPGGMDTGELFF
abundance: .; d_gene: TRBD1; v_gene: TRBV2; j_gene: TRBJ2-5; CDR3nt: TGTGCCAGCAGATCTTGGACAGGGCGAGAAGAGACCCAGTACTTC; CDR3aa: CASRSWTGREETQYF
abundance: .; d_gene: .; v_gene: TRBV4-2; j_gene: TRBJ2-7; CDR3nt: TGTGCCAGCAGGGGGATAGGGGATAGGGCCTACGAGCAGTACTTC; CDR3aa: CASRGIGDRAYEQYF
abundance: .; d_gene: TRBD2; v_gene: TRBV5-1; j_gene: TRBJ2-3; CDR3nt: TGCGCCAGCAGCCCCCCTCTAGCGGAAAGCACAGATACGCAGTATTTT; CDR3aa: CASSPPLAESTDTQYF
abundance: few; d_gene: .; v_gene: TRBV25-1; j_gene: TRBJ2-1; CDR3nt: TGTGCCAGCAGGGGCAGGGCTAATTACAATGAGCAGTTCTTC; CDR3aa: CASRGRANYNEQFF
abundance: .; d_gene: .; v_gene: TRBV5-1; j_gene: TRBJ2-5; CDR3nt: TGCGCCAGCAGCGCGGGAACCCAAGCGGACCAAGAGACCCAGTACTTC; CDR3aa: CASSAGTQADQETQYF
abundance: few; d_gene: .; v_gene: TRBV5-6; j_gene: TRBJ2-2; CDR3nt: TGTGCCAGCAGCTTGGGGTCTGCGTTAAGGGCCGGGGAGCTGTTTTTT; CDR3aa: CASSLGSALRAGELFF
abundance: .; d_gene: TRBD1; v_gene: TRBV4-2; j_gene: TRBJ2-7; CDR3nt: TGTGCCAGCAGCCAAGAAACAGGGGGCCCTTGGGAGCAGTACTTC; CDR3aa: CASSQETGGPWEQYF
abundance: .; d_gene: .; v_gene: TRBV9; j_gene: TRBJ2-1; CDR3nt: TGTGCCAGCAGCGTAGGTTCCAGGTTCTCCTACAATGAGCAGTTCTTC; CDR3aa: CASSVGSRFSYNEQFF
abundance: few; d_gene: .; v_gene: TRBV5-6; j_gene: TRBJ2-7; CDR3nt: TGTGCCAGCAGACGCAGGGGCTACGAGCAGTACTTC; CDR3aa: CASRRRGYEQYF
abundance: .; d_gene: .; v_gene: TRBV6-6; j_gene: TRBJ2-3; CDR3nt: TGTGCCAGCAGTTCACCGGTCCTCGGGATCACAGATACGCAGTATTTT; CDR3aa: CASSSPVLGITDTQYF
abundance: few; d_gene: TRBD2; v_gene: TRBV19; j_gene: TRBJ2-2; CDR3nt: TGTGCCAGTAGTATTGGGACTAGTCTCACCGGGGAGCTGTTTTTT; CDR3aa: CASSIGTSLTGELFF
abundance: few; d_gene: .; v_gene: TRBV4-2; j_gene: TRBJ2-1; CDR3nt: TGTGCCAGCAGCCAAGTGGGGAACTCCTACAATGAGCAGTTCTTC; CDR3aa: CASSQVGNSYNEQFF
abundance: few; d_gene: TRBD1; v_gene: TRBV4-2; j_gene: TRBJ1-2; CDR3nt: TGTGCCAGCAGCCAGGACATGGACAGGGACAACTATGGCTACACCTTC; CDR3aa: CASSQDMDRDNYGYTF
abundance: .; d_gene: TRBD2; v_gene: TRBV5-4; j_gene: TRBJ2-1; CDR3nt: TGTGCCAGCAGCCCTGGTACTAGCGATTACAATGAGCAGTTCTTC; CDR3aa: CASSPGTSDYNEQFF
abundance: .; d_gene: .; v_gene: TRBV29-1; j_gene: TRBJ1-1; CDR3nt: TGCAGCGTCCGCGGCCTGAACACTGAAGCTTTCTTT; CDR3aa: CSVRGLNTEAFF
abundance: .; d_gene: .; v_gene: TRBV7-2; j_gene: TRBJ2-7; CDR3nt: TGTGCCAGCAGCCGTAGCGGATCCTACGAGCAGTACTTC; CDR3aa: CASSRSGSYEQYF
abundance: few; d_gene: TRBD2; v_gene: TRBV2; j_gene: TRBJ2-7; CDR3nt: TGTGCCAGCAGAGAGTCTAGCGGCTCCTACGAGCAGTACTTC; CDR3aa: CASRESSGSYEQYF
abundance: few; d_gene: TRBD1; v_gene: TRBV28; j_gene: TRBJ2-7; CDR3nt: TGTGCCACAGGACAGGGGGCGTTCTACGAGCAGTACTTC; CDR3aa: CATGQGAFYEQYF
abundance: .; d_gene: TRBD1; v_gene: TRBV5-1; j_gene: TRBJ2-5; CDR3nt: TGCGCCAGCAGCAACCCGACCGGGACAGGTGGGACCCAGTACTTC; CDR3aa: CASSNPTGTGGTQYF
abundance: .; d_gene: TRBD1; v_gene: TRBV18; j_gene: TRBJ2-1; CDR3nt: TGTGCCAGCTCACCATTACCGGGACAGAACAATGAGCAGTTCTTC; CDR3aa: CASSPLPGQNNEQFF
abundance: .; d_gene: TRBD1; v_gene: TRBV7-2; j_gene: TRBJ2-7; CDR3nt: TGTGCCAGCAGCTCACACGTCCCGGGACAGGGGACCCACGAGCAGTACTTC; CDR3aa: CASSSHVPGQGTHEQYF
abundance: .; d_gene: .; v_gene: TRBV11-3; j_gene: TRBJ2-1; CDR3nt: TGTGCCAGCAGCTTAGGGGGCCCCGGTGAGCAGTTCTTC; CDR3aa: CASSLGGPGEQFF
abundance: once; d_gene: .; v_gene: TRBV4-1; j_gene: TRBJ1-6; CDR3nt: TGCGCCAGCAGCCAAGCCCTGCTTAATTCACCCCTCCACTTT; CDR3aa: CASSQALLNSPLHF
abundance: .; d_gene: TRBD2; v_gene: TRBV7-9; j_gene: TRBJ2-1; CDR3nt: TGTGCCAGCAGCTTAAGTACTAGCGGGAGTCTCTACAATGAGCAGTTCTTC; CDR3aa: CASSLSTSGSLYNEQFF
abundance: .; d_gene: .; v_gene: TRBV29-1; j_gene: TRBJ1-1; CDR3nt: TGCAGCGCAGCCCGGGGGAGGGCTGAAGCTTTCTTT; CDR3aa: CSAARGRAEAFF
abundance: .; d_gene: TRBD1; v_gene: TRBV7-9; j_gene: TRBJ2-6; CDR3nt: TGTGCCAGCAGCAAGAATCTAGGGGGCGCTGGGGCCAACGTCCTGACTTTC; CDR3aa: CASSKNLGGAGANVLTF
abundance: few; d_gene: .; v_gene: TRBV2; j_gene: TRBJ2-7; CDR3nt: TGTGCCAGCAATCAACAGGGCGGAGAGTACGAGCAGTACTTC; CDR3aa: CASNQQGGEYEQYF
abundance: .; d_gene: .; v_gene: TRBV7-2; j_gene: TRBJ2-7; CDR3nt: TGTGCCAGCAGCTCCGTCCAGGGCTACGAGCAGTACTTC; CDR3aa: CASSSVQGYEQYF
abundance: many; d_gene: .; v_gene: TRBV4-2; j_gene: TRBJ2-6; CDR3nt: TGTGCCAGCAGCCAAGAGATGGCTGGGGCCAACGTCCTGACTTTC; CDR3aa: CASSQEMAGANVLTF
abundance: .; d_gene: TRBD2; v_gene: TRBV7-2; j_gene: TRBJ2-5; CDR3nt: TGTGCCAGCAGCTTAGTTCTGGGACTAGCGGGAGGGCTCCGATCCACGTACTTC; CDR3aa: CASSLVLGLAGGLRSTYF
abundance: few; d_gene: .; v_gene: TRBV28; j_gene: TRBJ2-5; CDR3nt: TGTGCCAGCATGGGTTCTAGGCTGGGAGAGACCCAGTACTTC; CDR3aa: CASMGSRLGETQYF
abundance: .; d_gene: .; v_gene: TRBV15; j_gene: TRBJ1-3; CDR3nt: TGTGCCACCAGCATTCGGGTAGTTACCTCTGGAAACACCATATATTTT; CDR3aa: CATSIRVVTSGNTIYF
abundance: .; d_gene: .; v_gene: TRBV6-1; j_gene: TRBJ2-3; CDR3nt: TGTGCCAGCAGTGAAGTGAGAGCGGATACGCAGTATTTT; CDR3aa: CASSEVRADTQYF
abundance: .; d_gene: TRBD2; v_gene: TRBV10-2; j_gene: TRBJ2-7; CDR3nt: TGCGCCAGCACTCGGACGGGGGGCTCCTACGAGCAGTACTTC; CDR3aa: CASTRTGGSYEQYF
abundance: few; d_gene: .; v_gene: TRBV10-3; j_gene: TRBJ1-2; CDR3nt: TGTGCCATCAAAGGACAGTTCGCCTATGGCTACACCTTC; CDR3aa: CAIKGQFAYGYTF
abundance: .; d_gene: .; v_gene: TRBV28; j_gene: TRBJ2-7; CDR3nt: TGTGCCAGCAGCCCGGGGCGGTACGAGCAGTACTTC; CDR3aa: CASSPGRYEQYF
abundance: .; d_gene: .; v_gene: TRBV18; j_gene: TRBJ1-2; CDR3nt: TGTGCCAGCTCACCGGACGGCAACTATGGCTACACCTTC; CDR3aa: CASSPDGNYGYTF
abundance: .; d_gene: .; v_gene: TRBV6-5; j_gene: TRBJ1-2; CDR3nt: TGTGCCACCGAGGACTATGGCTACACCTTC; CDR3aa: CATEDYGYTF